These 28 T cell receptor beta chains originate from one sample sequenced in a study of control samples from healthy donors and cancer patients. TCRdb's table, derived via immunoSEQ multiplex PCR, lists solely in-frame clones and lacks some. The sample includes over 150,000 clones, about 91% of them seen just once. Sequences were obtained from blood. The source is a woman aged 40 to 49 in good health.

In the case of this clone: An end of the junction does not agree with germline; a read error may underlie this. The chain couples TRBV5-5 to TRBJ2-7; 9 nucleotides align to TRBD2. Germline CDR1 and CDR2: SGHKS and YYEKEE (reference sequence). The CDR3 is made up of 14 amino acids. The CDR3 here is CASSYPGLAYAQYF. The CDR3, as DNA: TGTGCCAGCAGCTATCCGGGACTAGCTTACGCGCAGTACTTC.

The rearrangement uses TRBV5-1 and TRBJ2-5; D is perhaps TRBD2 (5 bases). The CDR3 covers 12 residues. The ends were cut back, 4 bases at V and 3 bases at J, with 7 bases in the middle. The germline CDR1 and CDR2 sequences are SGHRS and YFSETQ. In DNA form, the CDR3 reads TGCGCCAGCAGCCCGGAGGAAGAGACCCAGTACTTC. Its translation is CASSPEEETQYF.

This chain links TRBV29-1 with TRBJ1-2, with 8 bases identical to TRBD1. Germline-derived CDR1 and CDR2 are SQVTM and ANQGSEA. The CDR3 runs to 15 residues. V shed 3 bases, J shed 4 bases, and the junction held 10 bases outside the gene matches. CDR3: CSVDQGAQMIYGYTF. CDR3 DNA sequence: TGCAGCGTTGACCAGGGGGCCCAGATGATCTATGGCTACACCTTC.

The chain carries TRBV10-3 and TRBJ2-1; D uncertain. This CDR3 has 13 residues. CDR1 is ENHRY, CDR2 SYGVKD, per germline. Trimming shortened V by 4 bases and J by 5 bases, and 9 bases separated the two germline ends. CDR3 in DNA: TGTGCCATCAGTGGTTACCTCAACAATGAGCAGTTCTTC. Protein sequence: CAISGYLNNEQFF.

CDR3 sequence reads: CASFRQGPNYGYTF. CDR3 bases: TGTGCCAGCTTCCGACAGGGACCTAACTATGGCTACACCTTC. This sequence joins TRBV18 and TRBJ1-2, with 7 bases lining up with TRBD1. The CDR3 has 14 amino acids. V shed 7 bases and J 0 bases; nucleotides not matched to a gene: 5. Looked up from germline, CDR1 is KGHSH and CDR2 is LQKENI.

The chain uses TRBV10-2 and TRBJ1-4; TRBD1 might be the D (5 bases). V lost 9 bases, J lost 8 bases, and 16 bases lay in between. This CDR3 is 13 amino acids long. Looked up from germline, CDR1 is WSHSY and CDR2 is SAAADI. This CDR3 is CASAVGVREKLFF. CDR3 in DNA: TGCGCCAGTGCAGTGGGGGTGAGAGAAAAACTGTTTTTT.

The V call is TRBV29-1, the J call TRBJ1-4, with TRBD1 identical over 7 bases. The CDR3 has 14 amino acids. Germline V gene data show CDR1 as SQVTM and CDR2 as ANQGSEA. Unmatched junction bases numbered 13, after V lost 7 bases and J lost 8 bases. The CDR3 spells CSAGAGGFDEKLFF. CDR3 nucleotide sequence: TGCAGCGCCGGAGCAGGGGGATTCGACGAAAAACTGTTTTTT.

The chain's CDR3 is CASSPSGQGLFGNQPQHF. Here the CDR3 DNA reads TGTGCCAGTAGTCCCTCGGGACAGGGTTTGTTCGGCAATCAGCCCCAGCATTTT. This sequence joins TRBV19 and TRBJ1-5; 9 bases fit TRBD1. The CDR3 totals 18 residues. Germline CDR1 and CDR2: LNHDA and SQIVND (reference sequence). After removal of 5 bases from V and 2 bases from J, the junction contained 13 bases not matched to a gene.

This clone was detected a few times. The chain has TRBV4-2 and TRBJ1-1; D is unresolved. Germline CDR1 and CDR2: LGHNA and YNFKEQ. This CDR3 has 16 amino acids. V lost 0 bases and J 0 bases, leaving 11 bases between the germline ends. The CDR3 loop reads CASSQDEGNMNTEAFF. For the CDR3, the DNA is TGTGCCAGCAGCCAAGATGAGGGCAATATGAACACTGAAGCTTTCTTT.

The CDR3 loop reads CASSFFSGIGDEQFF. DNA for the CDR3: TGTGCCAGCAGCTTCTTTTCAGGGATAGGGGATGAGCAGTTCTTC. The chain carries TRBV5-6 and TRBJ2-1; a weak D match, TRBD1 (5 bases). This CDR3 is built from 15 residues. V lost 2 bases to trimming and J lost 8 bases, with 17 bases between them. Germline CDR1 reads SGHDT; CDR2 reads YYEEEE.

The chain recombines TRBV15 with TRBJ1-1; D is unresolved. The CDR3 spans 12 residues. Germline V CDR1 and CDR2: LNHNV, YYDKDF (reference sequence). The V end lost 1 base, the J end lost 6 bases, and 6 bases lay between the germline ends. The CDR3 reads CATSRGTPEAFF. CDR3 coding DNA: TGTGCCACCAGCAGAGGTACCCCTGAAGCTTTCTTT.

This rearrangement joins TRBV19 to TRBJ2-2, with 9 bases lining up with TRBD1. CDR1 is LNHDA and CDR2 is SQIVND in the germline V gene (reference sequence). Germline trimming cut 6 bases from V and 2 bases from J; bases unmatched to any gene: 1. This CDR3 has 14 residues. The CDR3 reads CASRDRGNTGELFF. The CDR3 nucleotides are TGTGCCAGTAGGGACAGGGGAAACACCGGGGAGCTGTTTTTT. The entire variable domain, with the rest obtained from reference TRBV19 and TRBJ2-2, is as follows: DGGITQSPKYLFRKEGQNVTLSCEQNLNHDAMYWYRQDPGQGLRLIYYSQIVNDFQKGDIAEGYSVSREKKESFPLTVTSAQKNPTAFYLCASRDRGNTGELFFGEGSRLTVL.

The rearrangement uses TRBV6-5 and TRBJ1-2, with TRBD1 as a possible D gene (6 bases). V dropped 8 bases and J dropped 8 bases, with 12 bases sitting between them. CDR3 length: 11 amino acids. Germline CDR1 reads MNHEY; CDR2 reads SVGAGI. The CDR3 protein is CASRDIKGYTF. The CDR3, as DNA: TGTGCCAGCCGGGACATAAAGGGCTACACCTTC.

The chain links TRBV7-9 to TRBJ1-3, with 8 bases lining up with TRBD1. The CDR3 is 17 residues long. Germline V lookup: CDR1 SEHNR, CDR2 FQNEAQ (reference sequence). V was clipped by 1 base and J by 0 bases; unmatched bases: 5. Here the CDR3 reads CASSLVWDRSSGNTIYF. The CDR3 bases are TGTGCCAGCAGCTTAGTTTGGGACAGGTCCTCTGGAAACACCATATATTTT.

This chain links TRBV27 with TRBJ2-2; a possible D gene is TRBD1 (5 bases). The germline CDR1 and CDR2 sequences are MNHEY and SMNVEV (reference sequence). The CDR3 loop spans 13 amino acids. V was pared by 5 bases and J by 4 bases, with 8 bases between. Here the CDR3 reads CASSHRPTGELFF. The CDR3, as DNA: TGTGCCAGCAGTCACAGGCCCACCGGGGAGCTGTTTTTT.

V is TRBV15 and J is TRBJ2-3; D is possibly TRBD1 (5 bases). V lost 5 bases to trimming and J lost 3 bases, with 9 bases between them. This CDR3 has 13 residues. CDR1 LNHNV and CDR2 YYDKDF come from the germline V gene (reference sequence). The CDR3 DNA sequence: TGTGCCACCAGCCGACAGTGGACAGATACGCAGTATTTT. Translating gives CATSRQWTDTQYF.

The count of this clone is one. The chain links TRBV5-1 to TRBJ1-2, with D maybe TRBD1 (6 bases). Germline values: CDR1 SGHRS, CDR2 YFSETQ. The V end was cut by 3 bases, the J end by 3 bases, with 12 bases between. CDR3 length: 14 amino acids. This CDR3 reads CASSWGSGDYGYTF. The CDR3 DNA sequence: TGCGCCAGCAGCTGGGGCTCAGGGGACTATGGCTACACCTTC.

The J gene is TRBJ1-4, the V gene TRBV7-6; D is unresolved. V was clipped by 5 bases and J by 7 bases, with 11 bases between them. The germline CDR1 and CDR2 sequences are SGHVS and FNYEAQ. The CDR3 covers 13 residues. The CDR3 DNA sequence: TGTGCCAGCAGCCCTGGGCCGGGTGAAAAACTGTTTTTT. Residues: CASSPGPGEKLFF. Full variable domain (outside the CDR3, taken from reference TRBV7-6 and TRBJ1-4): GAGVSQSPRYKVTKRGQDVALRCDPISGHVSLYWYRQALGQGPEFLTYFNYEAQQDKSGLPNDRFSAERPEGSISTLTIQRTEQRDSAMYRCASSPGPGEKLFFGSGTQLSVL.

The chain is built from TRBV5-6 and TRBJ2-7; D ambiguous. V lost 0 bases and J lost 5, with 6 bases in between. This CDR3 contains 12 residues. Germline V gives CDR1 SGHDT, CDR2 YYEEEE. The chain's CDR3 is CASSLAEDEQYF. The CDR3 nucleotides are TGTGCCAGCAGCTTGGCAGAGGACGAGCAGTACTTC. Looking up the rest from reference TRBV5-6 and TRBJ2-7 gives the full variable domain: DAGVTQSPTHLIKTRGQQVTLRCSPKSGHDTVSWYQQALGQGPQFIFQYYEEEERQRGNFPDRFSGHQFPNYSSELNVNALLLGDSALYLCASSLAEDEQYFGPGTRLTVT.

The genes are TRBV6-5 and TRBJ2-1; weak D call: TRBD1 (5 bases). The CDR3 runs 13 residues. V was trimmed by 10 bases and J by 2 bases, leaving 12 bases between them. Per germline, CDR1 MNHEY and CDR2 SVGAGI. CDR3 sequence reads: CATTARAYNEQFF. The CDR3 DNA is TGTGCCACAACCGCCAGGGCCTACAATGAGCAGTTCTTC.

The rearrangement links TRBV3-1 (or the pseudogene TRBV3-2) to TRBJ1-1; no firm D call. CDR1 and CDR2 from the germline V gene are LGHDT and YNNKEL (reference sequence). V dropped 3 bases and J dropped 6 bases, with 11 bases sitting between them. This CDR3 has 13 residues. CDR3 loop: CASSQGSRAEAFF. The CDR3 DNA follows: TGTGCCAGCAGCCAGGGATCAAGGGCTGAAGCTTTCTTT.

This clone was seen a handful of times. The V gene is TRBV29-1, the J gene TRBJ2-3, with TRBD2 identical over 9 bases. The germline V gene has CDR1 SQVTM and CDR2 ANQGSEA. V lost 5 bases and J lost 2; bases outside the gene matches: 11. The CDR3 runs 16 residues. In DNA, the CDR3 is TGCAGCGTTCTGGGTCGACTAGCGGAGTCCACAGATACGCAGTATTTT. It yields the protein CSVLGRLAESTDTQYF.

The gene calls are TRBV19 and TRBJ1-2, with no clear D. CDR3 length equals 12 residues. Germline V gene lookup returns CDR1 LNHDA and CDR2 SQIVND (reference sequence). Trimming cost V 5 bases and J 7 bases, with 11 bases left between them. The CDR3 reads CASSLGIIGYTF. The CDR3 DNA reads TGTGCCAGTAGTCTGGGGATTATTGGCTACACCTTC.

V usage is TRBV5-1 and J usage is TRBJ2-1; 11 nucleotides match TRBD2. The germline V gene has CDR1 SGHRS and CDR2 YFSETQ. The CDR3 runs to 15 residues. The V gene end was trimmed by 0 bases and the J gene end by 8 bases; junction bases not matched to a gene: 4. Here the CDR3 reads CASSLASGGWDEQFF. CDR3 bases: TGCGCCAGCAGCTTGGCTAGCGGGGGGTGGGATGAGCAGTTCTTC.

This chain uses TRBV6-5 with TRBJ1-1; D unresolved. CDR3 length: 16 residues. The V and J ends lost 4 bases and 1 base respectively, with 16 bases between them. Germline values: CDR1 MNHEY, CDR2 SVGAGI. The DNA of the CDR3 is TGTGCCAGCAGTTTCACCCTCCGGGCAAAGAACACTGAAGCTTTCTTT. Translated: CASSFTLRAKNTEAFF.

This chain connects TRBV7-9 to TRBJ2-3; maybe TRBD2 (5 bases). Germline V gives CDR1 SEHNR, CDR2 FQNEAQ (reference sequence). V was cut by 5 bases and J by 0 bases, with 9 bases left in between. The CDR3 has 14 amino acids. CDR3 coding DNA: TGTGCCAGCAGCCCACCGGGGAGCACAGATACGCAGTATTTT. Its protein product is CASSPPGSTDTQYF.

This chain links TRBV20-1 with TRBJ2-3; the match to TRBD2 covers 7 bases. Losses at the gene ends were 3 bases for V and 2 bases for J; bases not matched to a gene: 5. The germline V gene has CDR1 DFQATT and CDR2 SNEGSKA (reference sequence). The CDR3 extends over 14 amino acids. In DNA form, the CDR3 reads TGCAGTGCTAGTGGGGGGGAGCTCACAGATACGCAGTATTTT. Residues: CSASGGELTDTQYF.

This clone was found once. The DNA for the CDR3 is TGCGCCAGCAGTCAAAGGCTGTACTCCTACAATGAGCAGTTCTTC. Encoded protein: CASSQRLYSYNEQFF. The V call is TRBV23-1, the J call TRBJ2-1; D gene uncertain. TRBV23-1 is an ORF for which the function is uncertain. Trimming took off 2 bases at V and 0 bases at J, with 8 bases between the two ends. The length of the CDR3 is 15 residues.